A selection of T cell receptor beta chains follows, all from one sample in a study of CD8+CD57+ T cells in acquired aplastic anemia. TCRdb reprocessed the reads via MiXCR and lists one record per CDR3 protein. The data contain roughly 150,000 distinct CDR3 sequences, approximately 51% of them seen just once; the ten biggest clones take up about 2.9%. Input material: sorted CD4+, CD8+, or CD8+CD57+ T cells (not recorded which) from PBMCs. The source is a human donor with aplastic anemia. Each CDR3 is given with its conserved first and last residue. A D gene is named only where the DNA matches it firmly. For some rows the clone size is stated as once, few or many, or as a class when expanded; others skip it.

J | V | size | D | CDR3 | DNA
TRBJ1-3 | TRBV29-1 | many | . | CSVVGSLRNTIYF | TGCAGCGTTGTGGGGAGCCTCCGAAACACCATATATTTT
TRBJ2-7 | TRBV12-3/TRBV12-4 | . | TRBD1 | CASSSTGAYEQYF | TGTGCCAGCAGTTCGACAGGGGCCTACGAGCAGTACTTC
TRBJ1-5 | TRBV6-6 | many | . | CASTASSNQPQHF | TGTGCCAGCACCGCTTCCAGCAATCAGCCCCAGCATTTT
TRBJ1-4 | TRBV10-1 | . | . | CASSDVSALNEKLFF | TGCGCCAGCAGTGACGTGTCAGCTCTTAATGAAAAACTGTTTTTT
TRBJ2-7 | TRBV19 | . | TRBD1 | CASKSDRGHYEQYF | TGTGCCAGCAAATCGGACAGGGGGCACTACGAGCAGTACTTC
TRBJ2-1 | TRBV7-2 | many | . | CAIGRSSYNEQFF | TGTGCCATAGGGCGGTCCTCCTACAATGAGCAGTTCTTC
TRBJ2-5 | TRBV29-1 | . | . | CSVEDRGRRQETQYF | TGCAGCGTTGAAGATCGAGGACGGAGGCAAGAGACCCAGTACTTC
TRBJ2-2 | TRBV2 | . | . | CATPGSATGELFF | TGTGCCACCCCGGGATCCGCAACCGGGGAGCTGTTTTTT
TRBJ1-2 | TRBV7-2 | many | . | CASSPWGHGYTF | TGTGCCAGCAGCCCCTGGGGCCATGGCTACACCTTC
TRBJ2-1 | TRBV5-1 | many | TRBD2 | CASSPAALAGGEEFF | TGCGCCAGCAGCCCGGCGGCCTTAGCGGGAGGGGAGGAGTTCTTC
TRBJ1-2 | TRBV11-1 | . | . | CASSLSRGTLNYGYTF | TGTGCCAGCAGCTTATCTCGGGGAACTCTAAACTATGGCTACACCTTC
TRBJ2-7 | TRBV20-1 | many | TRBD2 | CSARVGAPGLAGSYEQYF | TGCAGTGCTAGAGTGGGGGCACCCGGACTAGCCGGCTCCTACGAGCAGTACTTC
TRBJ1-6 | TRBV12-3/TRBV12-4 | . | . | CASGPAANSPLYF | TGTGCCAGCGGTCCGGCCGCGAATTCACCCCTCTACTTT
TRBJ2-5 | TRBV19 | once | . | CASSIGGPQPQYF | TGTGCCAGTAGTATAGGCGGGCCCCAGCCCCAGTACTTC
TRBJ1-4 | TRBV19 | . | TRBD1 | CASRMTGVNEKLFF | TGTGCCAGTAGGATGACAGGGGTTAATGAAAAACTGTTTTTT
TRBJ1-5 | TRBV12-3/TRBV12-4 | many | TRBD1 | CASRGDSRRQPQHF | TGTGCCAGCAGGGGGGACAGTCGGCGTCAGCCCCAGCATTTT
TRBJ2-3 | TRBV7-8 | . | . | CASSLVCGMGWTQYF | TGTGCCAGCAGCTTAGTATGCGGGATGGGTTGGACGCAGTATTTT
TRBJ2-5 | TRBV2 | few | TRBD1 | CASSTTDREETQYF | TGTGCCAGCAGCACCACGGACAGGGAAGAGACCCAGTACTTC
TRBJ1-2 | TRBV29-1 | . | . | CSVPGASAF | TGCAGCGTGCCGGGGGCAAGTGCCTTC
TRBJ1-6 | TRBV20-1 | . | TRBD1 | CSASAGGAYNSPLHF | TGCAGTGCTAGCGCAGGGGGCGCGTATAATTCACCCCTCCACTTT
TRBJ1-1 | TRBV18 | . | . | CASSPTGQGQNTEAFF | TGTGCCAGCTCACCCACGGGTCAGGGCCAGAACACTGAAGCTTTCTTT
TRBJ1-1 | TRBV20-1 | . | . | CSASTTTEAFF | TGCAGTGCTAGTACGACAACCGAAGCTTTCTTT
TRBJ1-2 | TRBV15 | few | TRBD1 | CATSRETGTGGFSTF | TGTGCCACCAGCAGGGAAACAGGGACAGGGGGTTTTAGCACCTTC
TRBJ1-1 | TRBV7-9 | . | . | CASSLKGEAFF | TGTGCCAGCAGCTTAAAAGGGGAGGCTTTCTTT
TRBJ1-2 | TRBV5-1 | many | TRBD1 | CASSIGQGVYTF | TGCGCCAGCAGCATCGGACAGGGGGTCTACACCTTC
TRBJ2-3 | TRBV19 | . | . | CASSIGLPDTQYF | TGTGCCAGTAGTATAGGACTTCCAGATACGCAGTATTTT
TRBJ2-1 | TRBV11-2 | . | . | CASSFGPAYNEQFF | TGTGCCAGCAGCTTCGGACCGGCCTACAATGAGCAGTTCTTC
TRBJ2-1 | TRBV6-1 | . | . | CASSRTRGAPEQFF | TGTGCCAGCAGCCGAACACGGGGGGCGCCCGAGCAGTTCTTC
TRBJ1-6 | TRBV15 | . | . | CATSRETGLSSPLHF | TGTGCCACCAGCAGAGAAACGGGTTTAAGTTCACCCCTCCACTTT
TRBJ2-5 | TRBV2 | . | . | CASSVLGVETQYF | TGTGCCAGCAGTGTATTGGGGGTAGAGACCCAGTACTTC
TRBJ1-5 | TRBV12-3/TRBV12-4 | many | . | CASSLGQPQHF | TGTGCCAGCAGTTTAGGACAGCCCCAGCATTTT
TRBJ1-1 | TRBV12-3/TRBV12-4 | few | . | CASSLGGGGNTEAFF | TGTGCCAGCAGTTTAGGAGGGGGGGGAAACACTGAAGCTTTCTTT
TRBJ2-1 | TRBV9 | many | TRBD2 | CASSVASGRSYNEQFF | TGTGCCAGCAGCGTAGCGAGCGGGAGGTCCTACAATGAGCAGTTCTTC
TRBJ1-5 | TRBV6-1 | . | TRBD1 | CASRWDRDSNQPQHF | TGTGCCAGCAGATGGGACAGGGATAGCAATCAGCCCCAGCATTTT
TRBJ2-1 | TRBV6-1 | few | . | CASSAEGTLGNEQFF | TGTGCCAGCAGTGCCGAGGGTACCCTCGGCAATGAGCAGTTCTTC
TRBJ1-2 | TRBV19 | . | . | CAGRLVGTNYGYTF | TGTGCCGGGCGACTGGTGGGAACTAACTATGGCTACACCTTC
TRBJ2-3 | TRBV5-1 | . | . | CASSFETGTDTQYF | TGCGCCAGCAGCTTCGAGACAGGCACAGATACGCAGTATTTT
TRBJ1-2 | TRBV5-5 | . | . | CASSLPGRKIYGYTF | TGTGCCAGCAGCTTACCGGGACGCAAGATCTATGGCTACACCTTC
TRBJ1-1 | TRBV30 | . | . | CAWSVRRGAEAFF | TGTGCCTGGAGTGTACGTCGGGGGGCAGAAGCTTTCTTT
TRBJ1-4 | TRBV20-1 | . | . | CSAKGPNEKLFF | TGCAGTGCTAAGGGACCCAATGAAAAACTGTTTTTT
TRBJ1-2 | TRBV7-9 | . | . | CASSPDMSYGYTF | TGTGCCAGCAGCCCGGACATGAGCTATGGCTACACCTTC
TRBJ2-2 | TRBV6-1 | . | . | CASSQAWDSDTGELFF | TGTGCCAGCAGCCAAGCCTGGGACTCAGACACCGGGGAGCTGTTTTTT
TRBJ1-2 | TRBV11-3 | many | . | CASSLGRGNYGYTF | TGTGCCAGCAGCTTAGGACGGGGCAACTATGGCTACACCTTC
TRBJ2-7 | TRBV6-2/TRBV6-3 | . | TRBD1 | CASSYSVPNRGLFYEQYF | TGTGCCAGCAGTTACTCGGTCCCTAACAGGGGTCTTTTTTACGAGCAGTACTTC
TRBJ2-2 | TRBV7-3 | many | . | CASSLLQTAGELFF | TGTGCCAGCAGCTTATTACAGACCGCTGGGGAGCTGTTTTTT
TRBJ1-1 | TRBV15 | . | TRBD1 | CATSSLEGQGQFTEAFF | TGTGCCACCAGCAGCCTCGAAGGACAGGGACAGTTCACTGAAGCTTTCTTT